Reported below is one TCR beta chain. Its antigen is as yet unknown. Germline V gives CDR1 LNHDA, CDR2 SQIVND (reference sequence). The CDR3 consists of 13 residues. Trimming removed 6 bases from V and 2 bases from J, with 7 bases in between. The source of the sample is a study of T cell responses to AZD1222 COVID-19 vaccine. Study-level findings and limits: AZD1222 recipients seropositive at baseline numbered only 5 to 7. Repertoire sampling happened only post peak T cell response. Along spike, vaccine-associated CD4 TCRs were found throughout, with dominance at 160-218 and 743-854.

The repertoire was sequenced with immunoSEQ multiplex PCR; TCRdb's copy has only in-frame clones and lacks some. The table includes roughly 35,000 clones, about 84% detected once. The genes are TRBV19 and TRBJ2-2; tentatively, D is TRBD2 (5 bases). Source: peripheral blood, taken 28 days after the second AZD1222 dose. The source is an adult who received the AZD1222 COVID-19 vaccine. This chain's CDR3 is CASSDYNTGELFF. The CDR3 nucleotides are TGTGCCAGTAGCGACTACAACACCGGGGAGCTGTTTTTT.